This record concerns one T cell receptor beta chain sequence. This clone occurred a few times. Its binding antigen is unknown. Base-call qualities are not available, and no considerably larger clone is one nucleotide away. The data stem from a study of beta chain features in type 1 diabetes (dated by TCRdb to between 2017 and 2018). About the investigation overall: Mean age, gender distribution, total cell number and subset yield were not different between patients and healthy donors. Across all samples, some 100,000,000 sorted cells were examined, and cell number per subset correlated strongly with RNA yield. In the study, recently diagnosed type 1 diabetes patients and matched healthy donors were compared on the TCRB repertoires of their sorted circulating CD4+ T cell subsets. Whereas all 30 or so donors provided naive and central memory subsets, regulatory and stem cell-like memory subsets were isolated from just 8 patients and about eight healthy donors. Broad study findings and their caveats: Fewer insertions and more nucleotide deletions at VDJ recombination sites were observed in patients with type 1 diabetes, implying thymic rearrangement abnormalities. Naive, central memory and regulatory TCRB repertoires appeared to be more alike among patients than among healthy donors. PCR may preferentially amplify shorter templates, but because patient and control samples were amplified and corrected together, any resulting skew would affect both groups equally. In all four CD4+ subsets, TCRB CDR3 length was moderately but significantly shorter in type 1 diabetes patients. Because cDNA rather than genomic DNA was sequenced, highly expressing activated cells could have been over-represented, although no difference in activation and CD3 levels was found between groups. Because small numbers of individuals were included in the HLA sub-analyses, any influence of HLA type on TCRB rearrangement was left unresolved.

In the germline V gene (reference sequence), CDR1 corresponds to GTSNPN and CDR2 to SVGIG. Its CDR3 holds 16 amino acids, cysteine through phenylalanine. The read is trimmed to its CDR3 DNA, 48 bases read in frame from base 1. Between the V and J ends, shortened by 1 base and 3 bases respectively, the junction contains 17 bases. From each donor, a single peripheral blood sample of about 100 mL on average was drawn into heparinised tubes. A BD FACSAria II was used to sort naive, central memory, regulatory and stem cell-like memory CD4+ T cells with a panel that included CD45RO, CCR7, CD25, CD127, CD95 and CD27. A purity above 95% was achieved for all sorted populations. PBMCs were isolated immediately by Lymphoprep density gradient centrifugation and stained directly without culture. So that batch effects would be minimized, each experiment stained and sorted samples in pairs, pairing one healthy donor with one patient.

The entire amount of isolated RNA was reverse transcribed using the High Capacity cDNA Reverse Transcription Kit, so the sequenced TCRB transcripts were expressed ones. Naive, central memory and regulatory T cell samples underwent deep immunoSEQ sequencing, averaging roughly 3.5 million total reads per sample. Sorted cells were lysed in RLT buffer, and RNA was extracted using DNase-treated RNeasy Micro or Mini kits according to cell number. Each cell subset was processed on its own to prevent cross-contamination, while patient and healthy donor samples were processed together. Using the immunoSEQ multiplex PCR, TCRB sequences were amplified from cDNA into 87-bp fragments spanning the CDR3 region. Amplicons were sequenced on the Illumina HiSeq platform. The authors processed their data as follows. Synthetic template baselines were used to correct PCR bias computationally, reads within Hamming distance 2 were collapsed together, and singletons that could not be merged were discarded. Reads were aligned against IMGT so that V, D and J genes, CDR3 length and insertions or deletions at six rearrangement sites could be assigned. Within each subset, clonotype counts were normalized to sorted cell number, and only after that were true diversity and Gini coefficients computed with the tcR R package. Repertoire sharing was quantified using the overlap coefficient calculated on TCRB nucleotide sequences. Out-of-frame TCRB sequences from naive cells were analyzed as a proxy for the pre-selection repertoire. Held by TCRdb, this immuneACCESS table contains in-frame sequences only and omits some clones. Under half of the omission traces to an unresolved V gene where checked; the cause of the rest is unknown. That table gives V, J and clone size, and the DNA gave D and trimming. The sample table holds roughly 240,000 clones, of which about 24% were seen once. The ten largest account for about 0.012% of the sample.

This receptor was identified in a woman under 40 with type 1 diabetes. The source material was naive CD4+ T cells from blood. What the cell subset or site label conveys for this sample: true naive CD4+ T cells. The sequence is built from TRBV30 and TRBJ2-3; the best D guess is TRBD2, with 6 bases matching. The CDR3: CAWSGREHKWTDTQYF. The DNA sequence reads TGTGCCTGGAGTGGGAGGGAACACAAGTGGACAGATACGCAGTATTTT.